Listed below are T cell receptor beta chains from one sample, sequenced in a study of T cell responses to AZD1222 COVID-19 vaccine. Sequencing was performed with immunoSEQ multiplex PCR; in TCRdb, only in-frame clones are kept and a portion is missing. The sample lists about 200,000 clones, around 94% seen once, with approximately 1.3% in the top ten. The sample in question was peripheral blood, obtained on day 0 of AZD1222 vaccination. The receptor source for this set is an adult in good health. Each CDR3 is given with its conserved first and last residue. The D gene is left open where the match is weak. Where a row states a size, it is once, few, many or the class of an expanded clone; other rows omit it.

clone_size | j_call | v_call | d_call | cdr3_nt | cdr3_aa
- | TRBJ1-1 | TRBV30 | - | TGTGCCTGGAGTGTAATAGGACACACGAACACTGAAGCTTTCTTT | CAWSVIGHTNTEAFF
- | TRBJ1-1 | TRBV6-5 | TRBD1 | TGTGCCACATCAGGGGGGTGGATGAACACTGAAGCTTTCTTT | CATSGGWMNTEAFF
- | TRBJ2-1 | TRBV6-5 | TRBD1 | TGTGCCAGCAGTTGGGACAGGGTGGGGCGTGAGCAGTTCTTC | CASSWDRVGREQFF
- | TRBJ2-1 | TRBV3-1/TRBV3-2 | TRBD2 | TGTGCCAGCAGCCAAGATGGAGGGAGGGAAAAGTTCTTC | CASSQDGGREKFF
- | TRBJ1-1 | TRBV10-3 | - | TGTGCCACCGGGAGCCCCATGAACACTGAAGCTTTCTTT | CATGSPMNTEAFF
- | TRBJ1-6 | TRBV19 | TRBD1 | TGTGCCAGTAGTCCTTGGGACAGGGATACCTCACCCCTCCACTTT | CASSPWDRDTSPLHF
- | TRBJ2-3 | TRBV14 | - | TGTGCCAGCAGAAGGGGCAGGGCAAGCACAGATACGCAGTATTTT | CASRRGRASTDTQYF
- | TRBJ1-2 | TRBV4-1 | - | TGCGCCAGCAGCCAAGATCGTCGGGGTAACTATGGCTACACCTTC | CASSQDRRGNYGYTF
- | TRBJ1-3 | TRBV18 | - | TGTGCCAGCTCACCAACGCCCAGCTCTGGAAACACCATATATTTT | CASSPTPSSGNTIYF
- | TRBJ1-5 | TRBV2 | TRBD1 | TGTGCCAGCAGTGCAGGGGGAGATAGCAATCAGCCCCAGCATTTT | CASSAGGDSNQPQHF
- | TRBJ2-5 | TRBV5-4 | TRBD1 | TGTGCCAGCAGCAACGGACAGGGGGAGCTGGTGACCCAGTACTTC | CASSNGQGELVTQYF
- | TRBJ2-2 | TRBV10-3 | - | TGTGCCATCAGTGAGACGGTGTTTTCTGGACACAACACCGGGGAGCTGTTTTTT | CAISETVFSGHNTGELFF
- | TRBJ2-3 | TRBV5-8 | - | TGTGCCAGCAACAGACGGTTCACAGATACGCAGTATTTT | CASNRRFTDTQYF
- | TRBJ1-1 | TRBV7-9 | - | TGTGCCAGCAGTGGGAACAGGGTGGCTGAAGCTTTCTTT | CASSGNRVAEAFF
- | TRBJ1-4 | TRBV27 | - | TGTGCCAGCAGCCGGGACACCGGCCTGAACGGGCCTAATGAAAAACTGTTTTTT | CASSRDTGLNGPNEKLFF
- | TRBJ1-2 | TRBV29-1 | - | TGCAGCGTTGAGCCAGAACCTTATGGCTACACCTTC | CSVEPEPYGYTF
- | TRBJ1-1 | TRBV7-9 | TRBD1 | TGTGCCAGCAGCTTAGCGGACAGGGTTCACACTGAAGCTTTCTTT | CASSLADRVHTEAFF
- | TRBJ1-1 | TRBV6-5 | - | TGTGCCAGCAGTCCGGGGGTCATGAACACTGAAGCTTTCTTT | CASSPGVMNTEAFF
- | TRBJ1-2 | TRBV12-3/TRBV12-4 | TRBD1 | TGTGCCAGCAGGCGAGGGGGCGCGATAGGCTACACCTTC | CASRRGGAIGYTF
few | TRBJ1-1 | TRBV14 | - | TGTGCCAGCAGCCGAGGGTCGAACACTGAAGCTTTCTTT | CASSRGSNTEAFF
- | TRBJ1-4 | TRBV11-3 | - | TGTGCCAGCAGCATAAGCCCAAACCCAACCGCTAATGAAAAACTGTTTTTT | CASSISPNPTANEKLFF
- | TRBJ2-1 | TRBV5-1 | - | TGCGCCAGCAGCTTACAGGGAAATGAGCAGTTCTTC | CASSLQGNEQFF
- | TRBJ1-6 | TRBV3-1/TRBV3-2 | TRBD1 | TGTGCCAGCAGCCAAGGGGGACAGGGATATTCACCCCTCCACTTT | CASSQGGQGYSPLHF
- | TRBJ2-7 | TRBV15 | TRBD2 | TGTGCCACCAGCCTGGAGAGCGGGAACTCCTACGAGCAGTACTTC | CATSLESGNSYEQYF
- | TRBJ1-6 | TRBV5-4 | - | TGTGCCAGCAGCTTGGGAGGGACACTCCGTAATAATTCACCCCTCCACTTT | CASSLGGTLRNNSPLHF
- | TRBJ1-1 | TRBV29-1 | - | TGCAGCGTCTCCCCAGGGATTGGGAACACTGAAGCTTTCTTT | CSVSPGIGNTEAFF
- | TRBJ1-6 | TRBV18 | TRBD1 | TGTGCCAGCTCACCAAGATCGGGACAGGTGATTGGACCCCTCCACTTT | CASSPRSGQVIGPLHF
- | TRBJ1-1 | TRBV19 | - | TGTGCCAGTACCATGATGACAGCCCCGAGCACTGAAGCTTTCTTT | CASTMMTAPSTEAFF
few | TRBJ2-5 | TRBV7-2 | - | TGTGCCAGCAGCCTACAAGAGACCCAGTACTTC | CASSLQETQYF
- | TRBJ1-5 | TRBV27 | - | TGTGCCAGCAGTTTCACAGGGATCGTACAGCCCCAGCATTTT | CASSFTGIVQPQHF
- | TRBJ1-5 | TRBV19 | - | TGTGCCAGTATATTGTATCCCGCAAGTAATCAGCCCCAGCATTTT | CASILYPASNQPQHF
few | TRBJ2-5 | TRBV14 | - | TGTGCCAGCAGCACTAACATTCAAGAGACCCAGTACTTC | CASSTNIQETQYF
- | TRBJ1-2 | TRBV6-6 | - | TGTGCCAGCAGCCTCGACAGGAACTATGGCTACACCTTC | CASSLDRNYGYTF
once | TRBJ2-2 | TRBV27 | - | TGTGCCAGCAGTCCCCCCCCGGCTAGCACCGGGGAGCTGTTTTTT | CASSPPPASTGELFF
- | TRBJ1-5 | TRBV19 | - | TGTGCCAGTAGTGATACAGGGTATCAGCCCCAGCATTTT | CASSDTGYQPQHF
few | TRBJ1-1 | TRBV6-2/TRBV6-3 | TRBD1 | TGTGCCAGCAGTACGAGGACAGGGTCTGAAGCTTTCTTT | CASSTRTGSEAFF
- | TRBJ1-1 | TRBV4-3 | - | TGCGCCAGCAGCCAAGATCACGGGAGCACTGAAGCTTTCTTT | CASSQDHGSTEAFF
- | TRBJ1-1 | TRBV9 | TRBD1 | TGTGCCAGCAGCGTCACAGGGGGCGACACTGAAGCTTTCTTT | CASSVTGGDTEAFF
- | TRBJ1-5 | TRBV2 | - | TGTGCCAGCAGGTCGGGCGGCAATCAGCCCCAGCATTTT | CASRSGGNQPQHF
- | TRBJ2-7 | TRBV7-8 | - | TGTGCCAGCAGCTTAGCCCTCAGGGAAACCTACGAGCAGTACTTC | CASSLALRETYEQYF
- | TRBJ2-5 | TRBV9 | - | TGTGCCAGCAGCTCAAGATCCGGCGTCGAAGAGACCCAGTACTTC | CASSSRSGVEETQYF
- | TRBJ2-1 | TRBV7-3 | - | TGTGCCAGCAGCTTAACTCAGGGAATACCCCCCAATGAGCAGTTCTTC | CASSLTQGIPPNEQFF
- | TRBJ1-6 | TRBV12-3/TRBV12-4 | - | TGTGCCAGCAAGACTGTCTCTAATTCACCCCTCCACTTT | CASKTVSNSPLHF
- | TRBJ1-2 | TRBV28 | - | TGTGCCAGCAGGCTAAATCCAGGGGTAGATGGCTACACCTTC | CASRLNPGVDGYTF
- | TRBJ1-5 | TRBV28 | TRBD1 | TGTGCCAGCAGTCCCCGACAGGGGCGTCAGCCCCAGCATTTT | CASSPRQGRQPQHF
- | TRBJ2-1 | TRBV7-9 | TRBD1 | TGTGCCAGCAGCTCAGGGACAGGGGAACACAACGATGAGCAGTTCTTC | CASSSGTGEHNDEQFF
- | TRBJ2-1 | TRBV9 | - | TGTGCCAGCAGCGTAGATTTGGTAGGGGTCTACAATGAGCAGTTCTTC | CASSVDLVGVYNEQFF
- | TRBJ2-7 | TRBV11-2 | - | TGTGCCAGCAGCGGCTTCTACGAGCAGTACTTC | CASSGFYEQYF
- | TRBJ2-7 | TRBV14 | - | TGTGCCAGCAGCCTTAGCAGGGAGCAGTACTTC | CASSLSREQYF
once | TRBJ1-2 | TRBV10-3 | - | TGTGCCATCAACCAGAAGGGGCATGACTATGGCTACACCTTC | CAINQKGHDYGYTF
- | TRBJ1-5 | TRBV19 | TRBD1 | TGTGCCAGTAGTATAGGCCGACAGGGGTGGGTTCAGCCCCAGCATTTT | CASSIGRQGWVQPQHF
- | TRBJ2-3 | TRBV7-9 | TRBD1 | TGTGCCAGCAGCCCGGGACAGTTGGCAGATACGCAGTATTTT | CASSPGQLADTQYF
- | TRBJ2-1 | TRBV5-1 | TRBD2 | TGCGCCAGCACCTCTAGCGGGGGAAGCTACAATGAGCAGTTCTTC | CASTSSGGSYNEQFF
- | TRBJ1-2 | TRBV6-5 | - | TGTGCCAGCCAGGGGTCAAGGGGCTATGGCTACACCTTC | CASQGSRGYGYTF
once | TRBJ2-7 | TRBV6-5 | TRBD1 | TGTGCCAGCAGCCCGGGACAGGGTATCTACGAGCAGTACTTC | CASSPGQGIYEQYF
few | TRBJ1-2 | TRBV14 | TRBD1 | TGTGCCAGCAGCCAAGGCAGGGGGCGTATCGGCTGCACCTTC | CASSQGRGRIGCTF